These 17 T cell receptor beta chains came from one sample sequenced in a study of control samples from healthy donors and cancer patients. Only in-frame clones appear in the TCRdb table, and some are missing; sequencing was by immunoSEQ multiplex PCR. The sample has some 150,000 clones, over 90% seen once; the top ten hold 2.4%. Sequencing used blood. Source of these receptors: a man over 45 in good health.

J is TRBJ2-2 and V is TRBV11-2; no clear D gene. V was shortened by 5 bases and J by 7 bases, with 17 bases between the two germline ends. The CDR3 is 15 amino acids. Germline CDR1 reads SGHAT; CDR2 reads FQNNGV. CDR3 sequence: CASSLATRLNGELFF. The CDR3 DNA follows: TGTGCCAGCAGCCTTGCTACCCGCCTCAACGGGGAGCTGTTTTTT.

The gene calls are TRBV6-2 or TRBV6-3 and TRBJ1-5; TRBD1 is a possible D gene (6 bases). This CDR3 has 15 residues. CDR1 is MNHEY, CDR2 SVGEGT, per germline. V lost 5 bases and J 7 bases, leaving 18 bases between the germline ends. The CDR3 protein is CASSRINRDWQPQHF. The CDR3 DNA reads TGTGCCAGCAGTAGAATTAACAGGGACTGGCAGCCCCAGCATTTT.

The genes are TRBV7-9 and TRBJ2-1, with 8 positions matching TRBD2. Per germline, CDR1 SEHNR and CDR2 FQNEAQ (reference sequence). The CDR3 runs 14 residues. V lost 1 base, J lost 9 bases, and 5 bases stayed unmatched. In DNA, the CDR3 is TGTGCCAGCAGCTTAGGACTAGCGTTCCCTGAGCAGTTCTTC. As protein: CASSLGLAFPEQFF.

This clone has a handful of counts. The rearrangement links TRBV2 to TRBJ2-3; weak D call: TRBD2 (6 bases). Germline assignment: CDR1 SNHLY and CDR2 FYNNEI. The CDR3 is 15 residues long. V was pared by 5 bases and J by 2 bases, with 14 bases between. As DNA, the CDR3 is TGTGCCAGCAGTCCCACTAGGGGACTCACAGATACGCAGTATTTT. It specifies CASSPTRGLTDTQYF.

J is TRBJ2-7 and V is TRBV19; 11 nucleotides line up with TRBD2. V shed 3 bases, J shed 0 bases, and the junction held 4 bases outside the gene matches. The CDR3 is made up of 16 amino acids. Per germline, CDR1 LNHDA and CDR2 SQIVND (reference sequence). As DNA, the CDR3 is TGTGCCAGTAGTATCATGACTAGCGGGAACTCCTACGAGCAGTACTTC. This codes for CASSIMTSGNSYEQYF.

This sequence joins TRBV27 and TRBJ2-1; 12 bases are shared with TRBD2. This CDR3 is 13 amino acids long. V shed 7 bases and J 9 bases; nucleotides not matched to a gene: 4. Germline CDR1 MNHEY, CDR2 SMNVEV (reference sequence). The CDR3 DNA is TGTGCCAGCACCCTGGGACTAGCGGGTGAGCAGTTCTTC. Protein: CASTLGLAGEQFF.

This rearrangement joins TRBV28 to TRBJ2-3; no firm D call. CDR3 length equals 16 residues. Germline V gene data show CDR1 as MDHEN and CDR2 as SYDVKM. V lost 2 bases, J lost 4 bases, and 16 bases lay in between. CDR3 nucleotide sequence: TGTGCCAGCAGTTTAGGGCTCTCCCTTATCGCAGATACGCAGTATTTT. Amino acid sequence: CASSLGLSLIADTQYF. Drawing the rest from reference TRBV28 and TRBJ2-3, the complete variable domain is DVKVTQSSRYLVKRTGEKVFLECVQDMDHENMFWYRQDPGLGLRLIYFSYDVKMKEKGDIPEGYSVSREKKERFSLILESASTNQTSMYLCASSLGLSLIADTQYFGPGTRLTVL.

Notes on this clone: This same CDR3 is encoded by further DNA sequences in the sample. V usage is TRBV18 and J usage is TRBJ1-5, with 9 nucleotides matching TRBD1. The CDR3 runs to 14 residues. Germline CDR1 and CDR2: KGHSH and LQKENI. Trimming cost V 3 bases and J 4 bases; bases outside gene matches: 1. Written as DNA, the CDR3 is TGTGCCAGCTCACCGACAGGGGGAAATCAGCCCCAGCATTTT. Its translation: CASSPTGGNQPQHF.

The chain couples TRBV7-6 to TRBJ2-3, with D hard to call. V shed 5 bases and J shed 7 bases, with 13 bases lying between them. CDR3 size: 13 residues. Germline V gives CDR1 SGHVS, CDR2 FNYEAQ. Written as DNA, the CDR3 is TGTGCCAGCAGCCGCGATCTTGCATATACGCAGTATTTT. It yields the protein CASSRDLAYTQYF.

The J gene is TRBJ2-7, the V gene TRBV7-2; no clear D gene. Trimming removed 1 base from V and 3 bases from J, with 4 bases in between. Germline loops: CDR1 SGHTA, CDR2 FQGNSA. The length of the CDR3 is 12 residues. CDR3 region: CASSLVGYEQYF. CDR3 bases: TGTGCCAGCAGCTTAGTGGGCTACGAGCAGTACTTC.

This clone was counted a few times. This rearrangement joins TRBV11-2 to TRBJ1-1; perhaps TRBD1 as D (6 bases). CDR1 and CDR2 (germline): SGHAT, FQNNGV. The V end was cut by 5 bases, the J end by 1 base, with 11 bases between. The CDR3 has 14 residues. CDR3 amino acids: CASSRGTSNTEAFF. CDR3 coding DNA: TGTGCCAGCAGCAGGGGGACATCGAACACTGAAGCTTTCTTT.

CDR3 protein: CASSPPFGGTGVIGEQFF. CDR3 nucleotide sequence: TGTGCCAGCTCACCACCGTTTGGGGGGACAGGGGTAATCGGTGAGCAGTTCTTC. V and J are TRBV18 and TRBJ2-1, with 10 bases aligning to TRBD1. The CDR3 is 18 residues long. Germline V gene data show CDR1 as KGHSH and CDR2 as LQKENI. V lost 0 bases, J lost 9 bases, and 14 bases stayed unmatched.

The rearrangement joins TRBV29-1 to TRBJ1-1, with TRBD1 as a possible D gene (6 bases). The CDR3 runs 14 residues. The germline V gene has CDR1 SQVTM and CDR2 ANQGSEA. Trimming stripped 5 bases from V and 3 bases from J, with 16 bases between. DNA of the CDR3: TGCAGCGTTACAACGGGGACATCCCACACTGAAGCTTTCTTT. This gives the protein CSVTTGTSHTEAFF.

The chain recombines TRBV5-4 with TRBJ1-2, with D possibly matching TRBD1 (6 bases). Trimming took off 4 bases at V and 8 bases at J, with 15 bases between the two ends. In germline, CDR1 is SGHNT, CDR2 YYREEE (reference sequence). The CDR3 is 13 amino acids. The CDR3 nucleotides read TGTGCCAGCAGCCTCGCGGGGGGGCGGGGCTACACCTTC. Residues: CASSLAGGRGYTF.

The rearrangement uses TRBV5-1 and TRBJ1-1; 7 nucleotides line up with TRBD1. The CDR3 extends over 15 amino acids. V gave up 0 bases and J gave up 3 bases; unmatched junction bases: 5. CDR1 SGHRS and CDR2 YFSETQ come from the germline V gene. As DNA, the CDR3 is TGCGCCAGCAGCTTGGGACAGGGAAGGGACACTGAAGCTTTCTTT. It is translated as CASSLGQGRDTEAFF.

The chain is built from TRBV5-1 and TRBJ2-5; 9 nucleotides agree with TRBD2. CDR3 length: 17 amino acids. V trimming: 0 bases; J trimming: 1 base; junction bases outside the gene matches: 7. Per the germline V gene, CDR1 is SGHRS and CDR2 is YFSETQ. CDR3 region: CASSLGQLAGSQETQYF. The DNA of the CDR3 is TGCGCCAGCAGCTTGGGACAACTAGCGGGCAGCCAAGAGACCCAGTACTTC.

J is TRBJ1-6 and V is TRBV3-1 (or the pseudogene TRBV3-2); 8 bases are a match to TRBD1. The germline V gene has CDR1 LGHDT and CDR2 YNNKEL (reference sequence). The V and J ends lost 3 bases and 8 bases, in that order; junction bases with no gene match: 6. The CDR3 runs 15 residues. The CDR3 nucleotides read TGTGCCAGCAGCCAGCCCGGACAGGGCTATTCACCCCTCCACTTT. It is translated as CASSQPGQGYSPLHF.